This entry lists 24 T cell receptor beta chains sequenced from one sample in a study of T cell responses to AZD1222 COVID-19 vaccine. Data came from immunoSEQ multiplex PCR; TCRdb stores just in-frame clones and leaves some out. Counted here are 90,000 to 120,000 clones, about 89% occurring once; the ten biggest clones make up roughly 6.2%. The sequencing used peripheral blood, collected 28 days after the second AZD1222 dose. Receptor source: an adult who received the AZD1222 COVID-19 vaccine.

The V call is TRBV27, the J call TRBJ2-2, with D perhaps TRBD2 (5 bases). The CDR3 extends over 11 amino acids. V lost 5 bases and J lost 8, with 6 bases in between. Germline CDR1 is MNHEY and CDR2 is SMNVEV (reference sequence). CDR3 DNA: TGTGCCAGCAGTCCGGGGGGGGAGCTGTTTTTT. Translation: CASSPGGELFF.

This clone occurred a few times. The chain couples TRBV5-4 to TRBJ2-7; D not resolved. This CDR3 has 15 amino acids. Germline CDR1 reads SGHNT; CDR2 reads YYREEE (reference sequence). Between the trimmed V and J ends, which lost 0 bases and 5 bases, there was a span of 15 bases. The CDR3 loop is CASSLGSFLIDEQYF. For the CDR3, the DNA is TGTGCCAGCAGCTTGGGATCTTTCCTTATAGACGAGCAGTACTTC.

The chain couples TRBV7-2 to TRBJ1-1; D not certain. Germline CDR1 and CDR2: SGHTA and FQGNSA. The CDR3 is 14 amino acids. The ends were cut back, 5 bases at V and 5 bases at J, with 15 bases in the middle. The CDR3 DNA reads as TGTGCCAGCAGCCCTCAGACCCGAACGACTGAAGCTTTCTTT. Its protein is CASSPQTRTTEAFF.

The chain is built from TRBV30 and TRBJ1-5; no definite D call. Germline CDR1 GTSNPN, CDR2 SVGIG (reference sequence). This CDR3 has 13 residues. V lost 5 bases, J lost 6 bases, and 14 bases lay in between. In nucleotides, the CDR3 is TGTGCCTGGGGATCCATCCTGGGTCAGCCCCAGCATTTT. As protein: CAWGSILGQPQHF. The full variable domain, in which reference TRBV30 and TRBJ1-5 provide the parts outside the CDR3, is SQTIHQWPATLVQPVGSPLSLECTVEGTSNPNLYWYRQAAGRGLQLLFYSVGIGQISSEVPQNLSASRPQDRQFILSSKKLLLSDSGFYLCAWGSILGQPQHFGDGTRLSIL.

This rearrangement joins TRBV2 to TRBJ2-7; D might be TRBD1 (8 bases). The CDR3 has 13 residues. Trimming pared 6 bases from V and 3 bases from J, leaving 12 bases between. Looked up from germline, CDR1 is SNHLY and CDR2 is FYNNEI. CDR3 DNA: TGTGCCAGCAGCACAGGGGGGGACTACGAGCAGTACTTC. It translates to CASSTGGDYEQYF.

V gene TRBV5-5 combines with J gene TRBJ2-2; 9 nucleotides agree with TRBD1. Trimming took 4 bases from V and 5 from J; bases not matched to a gene: 6. The CDR3 has 15 amino acids. Germline V gene sequence: CDR1 SGHKS, CDR2 YYEKEE (reference sequence). DNA for the CDR3: TGTGCCAGCAGCACCGACAGGGGGGATACCGGGGAGCTGTTTTTT. Amino acids: CASSTDRGDTGELFF.

The chain uses TRBV18 and TRBJ2-7; D is uncertain. V was trimmed by 1 base and J by 0 bases, leaving 4 bases between them. The CDR3 spans 13 residues. Per germline, CDR1 KGHSH and CDR2 LQKENI. Written as DNA, the CDR3 is TGTGCCAGCTCACCACAGGGCTCCTACGAGCAGTACTTC. Amino acid sequence: CASSPQGSYEQYF. Variable domain in full (rest from reference TRBV18 and TRBJ2-7): NAGVMQNPRHLVRRRGQEARLRCSPMKGHSHVYWYRQLPEEGLKFMVYLQKENIIDESGMPKERFSAEFPKEGPSILRIQQVVRGDSAAYFCASSPQGSYEQYFGPGTRLTVT.

This chain joins TRBV30 and TRBJ2-3; possibly TRBD1 or TRBD2 for D (5 bases each). The germline gives CDR1 GTSNPN, CDR2 SVGIG (reference sequence). The CDR3 runs to 14 residues. The V end lost 0 bases, the J end lost 2 bases, and 9 bases lay between the germline ends. The CDR3 coding sequence is TGTGCCTGGAGTGTGGGGACCCTCACAGATACGCAGTATTTT. This encodes CAWSVGTLTDTQYF.

The V gene is TRBV4-1, the J gene TRBJ1-1; TRBD1 matches at 7 bases. Germline values: CDR1 MGHRA, CDR2 YSYEKL. Unmatched junction bases numbered 10, after V lost 4 bases and J lost 8 bases. The CDR3 is 14 amino acids. Here the CDR3 DNA reads TGCGCCAGCAGCCCAGTGGACCAGACAGGGGAAGCTTTCTTT. It translates to CASSPVDQTGEAFF.

The chain has TRBV27 and TRBJ2-7; D remains ambiguous. Germline assignment: CDR1 MNHEY and CDR2 SMNVEV (reference sequence). V lost 2 bases and J 3 bases, leaving 8 bases between the germline ends. CDR3 length: 13 amino acids. The CDR3 spells CASSLGLYYEQYF. CDR3 in DNA: TGTGCCAGCAGTTTAGGCCTTTACTACGAGCAGTACTTC.

This clone was detected only once. The genes are TRBV5-4 and TRBJ1-6; maybe TRBD1 (5 bases). The V end was cut by 1 base, the J end by 10 bases, with 21 bases between. Per the germline V gene, CDR1 is SGHNT and CDR2 is YYREEE (reference sequence). CDR3 length equals 17 residues. The CDR3 loop reads CASSLLLGGGVDSPLHF. CDR3 in DNA: TGTGCCAGCAGCTTGTTGTTGGGGGGAGGGGTAGACTCACCCCTCCACTTT.

This clone was seen just once. This sequence joins TRBV18 and TRBJ1-1; 7 bases map to TRBD1. CDR3 length: 15 residues. V was clipped by 3 bases and J by 1 base; unmatched bases: 5. CDR1 and CDR2 from the germline V gene are KGHSH and LQKENI. CDR3 loop: CASSPHRGPNTEAFF. As DNA, the CDR3 is TGTGCCAGCTCACCCCACAGGGGCCCGAACACTGAAGCTTTCTTT. Based on the CDR3 plus reference TRBV18 and TRBJ1-1, the full variable domain is NAGVMQNPRHLVRRRGQEARLRCSPMKGHSHVYWYRQLPEEGLKFMVYLQKENIIDESGMPKERFSAEFPKEGPSILRIQQVVRGDSAAYFCASSPHRGPNTEAFFGQGTRLTVV.

CDR3 in amino acids: CATSPGQGITEAFF. The DNA for the CDR3 is TGTGCCACCAGCCCGGGACAGGGGATAACTGAAGCTTTCTTT. The V call is TRBV15, the J call TRBJ1-1, with 10 bases fitting TRBD1. Germline V CDR1 and CDR2: LNHNV, YYDKDF (reference sequence). The length of the CDR3 is 14 residues. Trimming at V came to 5 bases and at J to 5 bases, leaving 5 bases not matched to a gene.

The V call is TRBV10-1, the J call TRBJ2-2; D is undetermined. The CDR3 is made up of 14 amino acids. The germline CDR1 and CDR2 sequences are WNHNN and SYGVQD (reference sequence). Deletions cut 10 bases from V and 4 bases from J, with 16 bases between. CDR3 DNA sequence: TGCGCCACCTCTCGGAGAGGTTTCACCGGGGAGCTGTTTTTT. This sequence encodes CATSRRGFTGELFF.

The gene calls are TRBV29-1 and TRBJ1-1, with D perhaps TRBD1 (5 bases). Trimming took 5 bases from V and 3 from J, leaving 10 bases between them. Germline CDR1 SQVTM, CDR2 ANQGSEA. The CDR3 is made up of 12 amino acids. Written as DNA, the CDR3 is TGCAGCGTTTCCGTGGGGGACACTGAAGCTTTCTTT. Protein: CSVSVGDTEAFF.

V usage is TRBV4-1 and J usage is TRBJ1-2; no definite D call. CDR1 is MGHRA, CDR2 YSYEKL, per germline. This CDR3 is 12 amino acids long. With 3 bases removed from V and 2 bases from J, the gap between germline ends came to 4 bases. The CDR3 DNA reads as TGCGCCAGCAGCCACGGGAACTATGGCTACACCTTC. This gives the protein CASSHGNYGYTF.

V usage is TRBV9 and J usage is TRBJ2-1, with D perhaps TRBD1 or TRBD2 (5 bases each). This CDR3 comprises 15 residues. V was shortened by 0 bases and J by 5 bases, with 12 bases between the two germline ends. Germline V gives CDR1 SGDLS, CDR2 YYNGEE. The CDR3 nucleotides read TGTGCCAGCAGCGTAGACCCGAGAGGGGACAATGAGCAGTTCTTC. This sequence encodes CASSVDPRGDNEQFF.

This chain connects TRBV3-1 (or the pseudogene TRBV3-2) to TRBJ1-4; the D gene is possibly TRBD1 (6 bases). Per the germline V gene, CDR1 is LGHDT and CDR2 is YNNKEL (reference sequence). Trimming shortened V by 3 bases and J by 8 bases, and 13 bases separated the two germline ends. This CDR3 has 14 amino acids. The CDR3: CASSHGGLGEKLFF. CDR3 sequence (DNA): TGTGCCAGCAGCCATGGGGGCCTTGGGGAAAAACTGTTTTTT.

The chain carries TRBV25-1 and TRBJ2-1; 11 positions match TRBD2. The germline gives CDR1 MGHDK, CDR2 SYGVNS. With V trimmed by 4 bases and J by 4 bases, 9 bases remained unmatched. The CDR3 is 17 amino acids. CDR3 amino acids: CASSGGPGLADYNEQFF. The CDR3 DNA is TGTGCCAGCAGTGGGGGACCGGGACTAGCGGATTACAATGAGCAGTTCTTC.

The chain joins TRBV28 to TRBJ2-4; D unresolved. Looked up from germline, CDR1 is MDHEN and CDR2 is SYDVKM. This CDR3 spans 13 amino acids. CDR3: CAIGRLLGNIQYF. The CDR3, as DNA: TGTGCTATCGGACGTCTCTTGGGTAACATTCAGTACTTC. Drawing the rest from reference TRBV28 and TRBJ2-4, the complete variable domain is DVKVTQSSRYLVKRTGEKVFLECVQDMDHENMFWYRQDPGLGLRLIYFSYDVKMKEKGDIPEGYSVSREKKERFSLILESASTNQTSMYLCAIGRLLGNIQYFGAGTRLSVL.

The chain employs TRBV9 and TRBJ1-2; possibly TRBD1 for D (6 bases). CDR1 is SGDLS, CDR2 YYNGEE, per germline. This CDR3 spans 15 amino acids. Trimming cost V 4 bases and J 8 bases, with 21 bases left between them. This chain's CDR3 is CASSINREMTSGYTF. CDR3 DNA sequence: TGTGCCAGCAGCATCAACAGGGAGATGACAAGCGGCTACACCTTC.

This clone was seen only a few times. The chain employs TRBV7-8 and TRBJ1-1; D possibly corresponds to TRBD1 (6 bases). From germline, CDR1 is SGHVS and CDR2 FQNEAQ. Trimming stripped 2 bases from V and 4 bases from J, with 11 bases between. The CDR3 consists of 14 residues. This chain's CDR3 is CASSLPGGTTEAFF. CDR3 nucleotides: TGTGCCAGCAGCTTACCCGGGGGCACCACTGAAGCTTTCTTT.

The genes are TRBV19 and TRBJ2-7; 9 bases map to TRBD2. The CDR3 spans 14 residues. Trimming removed 6 bases from V and 3 bases from J; junction bases left unmatched: 6. In germline, CDR1 is LNHDA, CDR2 SQIVND (reference sequence). The CDR3 coding sequence is TGTGCCAGTAGCCACGGTAGCGGGAGCTACGAGCAGTACTTC. Encoded protein: CASSHGSGSYEQYF.

The chain employs TRBV10-1 and TRBJ2-7; no definite D call. The CDR3 has 11 amino acids. Trimming took off 3 bases at V and 7 bases at J, with 7 bases between the two ends. Germline V gives CDR1 WNHNN, CDR2 SYGVQD (reference sequence). The CDR3, as DNA: TGCGCCAGCAGTGATTCAAGGGAGCAGTACTTC. This sequence encodes CASSDSREQYF.